This passage covers 26 T cell receptor beta chains from one sample sequenced in a study of EBV T-cell therapy then PD-1 blockade in nasopharyngeal carcinoma. These receptors have no identified antigens. Treatment given: AdE1-LMPpoly-expanded autologous EBV-specific T-cell therapy followed by anti-PD-1 nivolumab. Using immunoSEQ multiplex PCR, the repertoire was profiled, and TCRdb retains in-frame clones only, with some absent. The sample comprises roughly 17,000 clones, approximately 88% of which are singletons, and about 32% rests with the top ten. The starting material was CD8+ T cells from blood, obtained at day 0 from a patient whose treatment included autologous EBV-specific T cells and nivolumab. The receptors come from a man between 40 and 49 years old with nasopharyngeal carcinoma.

In its sample, this clone was seen once. This rearrangement joins TRBV30 to TRBJ1-1, with D perhaps TRBD1 (6 bases). From germline, CDR1 is GTSNPN and CDR2 SVGIG (reference sequence). CDR3 length equals 13 residues. V was pared by 3 bases and J by 5 bases, with 13 bases between. The CDR3 region has the DNA TGTGCCTGGAGCACAGGGAGGAGGACTGAAGCTTTCTTT. It yields the protein CAWSTGRRTEAFF.

The rearrangement uses TRBV2 and TRBJ2-7; 7 bases map to TRBD2. The germline V gene has CDR1 SNHLY and CDR2 FYNNEI. Germline trimming cut 4 bases from V and 0 bases from J; bases unmatched to any gene: 0. The CDR3 loop spans 13 amino acids. CDR3 residues: CASSGGGSYEQYF. In DNA form, the CDR3 reads TGTGCCAGCAGTGGGGGGGGCTCCTACGAGCAGTACTTC.

The chain has TRBV29-1 and TRBJ1-1; D gene ambiguous. The germline V and J ends were trimmed by 1 base and 6 bases, with 12 bases remaining between them. This CDR3 spans 13 amino acids. CDR1 and CDR2 from the germline V gene are SQVTM and ANQGSEA. The chain's CDR3 is CSVEGRPNAEAFF. In nucleotides, the CDR3 is TGCAGCGTTGAAGGGCGGCCAAACGCTGAAGCTTTCTTT.

This chain links TRBV3-1 (or the pseudogene TRBV3-2) with TRBJ1-6; a weak D match, TRBD1 (6 bases). The CDR3 is 14 amino acids. CDR1 and CDR2 (germline): LGHDT, YNNKEL (reference sequence). V lost 1 base and J lost 13, with 14 bases in between. The CDR3 DNA is TGTGCCAGCAGCCAAGGAGGACAGCCCCATCCCCTCCACTTT. It yields the protein CASSQGGQPHPLHF.

This rearrangement joins TRBV27 to TRBJ1-1; 8 positions agree with TRBD1. CDR1 and CDR2 (germline): MNHEY, SMNVEV (reference sequence). The CDR3 consists of 15 residues. The junction had 4 bases not matched to a gene; V was cut back by 0 bases and J by 4 bases. The DNA of the CDR3 is TGTGCCAGCAGTTTATCAGGCAGGGGGCTCACTGAAGCTTTCTTT. Amino acid sequence: CASSLSGRGLTEAFF.

The rearrangement links TRBV14 to TRBJ2-3; 7 nucleotides line up with TRBD1. V lost 0 bases to trimming and J lost 15 bases; unmatched junction nucleotides: 9. The germline V gene encodes CDR1 SGHDN and CDR2 FVKESK. The CDR3 loop spans 13 amino acids. CDR3 in DNA: TGTGCCAGCAGCCAAGACGGACCAGGGACAGTCTATTTT. It specifies CASSQDGPGTVYF.

This chain joins TRBV6-2 or TRBV6-3 and TRBJ2-5; possibly TRBD1 for D (7 bases). This CDR3 is built from 13 residues. Germline CDR1 reads MNHEY; CDR2 reads SVGEGT. V dropped 4 bases and J dropped 7 bases, with 13 bases sitting between them. CDR3: CASSSGGGWTQYF. The DNA of the CDR3 is TGTGCCAGCAGTTCAGGGGGAGGCTGGACCCAGTACTTC.

V and J are TRBV10-3 and TRBJ1-1; unclear D gene. CDR3 length: 14 amino acids. The germline V and J ends were trimmed by 4 bases and 0 bases, with 9 bases remaining between them. The germline V gene has CDR1 ENHRY and CDR2 SYGVKD. The CDR3 DNA reads TGTGCCATCAGTGTGCAGCCGATGAACACTGAAGCTTTCTTT. Protein: CAISVQPMNTEAFF.

The V gene is TRBV4-3, the J gene TRBJ2-7, with D unclear. Trimming removed 0 bases from V and 2 bases from J, with 8 bases in between. The CDR3 sequence is 14 residues long. The V gene's germline CDR1 is LGHNA and CDR2 YSLEER. The CDR3 DNA reads as TGCGCCAGCAGCCAAGATATGGGAACCTACGAGCAGTACTTC. Encoded protein: CASSQDMGTYEQYF.

The chain couples TRBV27 to TRBJ1-1, with D uncertain. Germline values: CDR1 MNHEY, CDR2 SMNVEV (reference sequence). V was shortened by 3 bases and J by 0 bases, with 5 bases between the two germline ends. CDR3 length: 13 amino acids. In nucleotides, the CDR3 is TGTGCCAGCAGTTTCGTCATGAACACTGAAGCTTTCTTT. Its protein is CASSFVMNTEAFF.

The V and J genes are TRBV7-3 and TRBJ1-2, with TRBD1 matching over 7 bases. This CDR3 spans 14 amino acids. The V segment lost 6 bases and the J segment 7 bases; nucleotides outside the gene matches: 11. Germline V gene data show CDR1 as SGHTA and CDR2 as FQGTGA. CDR3 nucleotides: TGTGCCAGCAGTTACGATAAGGGGGCCGGTGGCTACACCTTC. This encodes CASSYDKGAGGYTF.

The genes are TRBV7-8 and TRBJ2-7; 14 positions match TRBD2. The germline V gene has CDR1 SGHVS and CDR2 FQNEAQ. This CDR3 comprises 18 residues. The trim removed 4 bases at V and 4 bases at J, leaving 12 bases unmatched. In nucleotides, the CDR3 is TGTGCCAGCAGCTCGGGACTAGCGGGGGAACACCTCCCTTACGAGCAGTACTTC. It translates to CASSSGLAGEHLPYEQYF.

The rearrangement joins TRBV2 to TRBJ1-3; a weak D match, TRBD1 (5 bases). The germline CDR1 and CDR2 sequences are SNHLY and FYNNEI. Trimming took 1 base from V and 4 from J, leaving 14 bases between them. There are 16 residues in the CDR3. For the CDR3, the DNA is TGTGCCAGCAGTGAAGAGGTAGGGGTATCCGGAAACACCATATATTTT. As protein: CASSEEVGVSGNTIYF.

About this clone: Other DNA sequences in this specimen translate into the identical CDR3. The chain carries TRBV13 and TRBJ1-2, with 7 bases matching TRBD1. Germline V gene data show CDR1 as PRHDT and CDR2 as FYEKMQ (reference sequence). The CDR3 runs to 14 residues. Unmatched junction bases numbered 1, after V lost 0 bases and J lost 3 bases. The CDR3 region is CASSLGTGDYGYTF. The CDR3 DNA sequence: TGTGCCAGCAGCTTAGGTACAGGGGACTATGGCTACACCTTC.

The genes are TRBV10-2 and TRBJ1-1, with D uncertain. Trimming cost V 0 bases and J 1 base, with 9 bases left between them. The CDR3 extends over 15 amino acids. The germline V gene has CDR1 WSHSY and CDR2 SAAADI. The CDR3 loop reads CASSESSGPNTEAFF. The DNA of the CDR3 is TGCGCCAGCAGTGAGTCGAGCGGACCGAACACTGAAGCTTTCTTT.

The chain couples TRBV4-3 to TRBJ2-7; a weak D match, TRBD1 (7 bases). CDR1 LGHNA and CDR2 YSLEER come from the germline V gene. This CDR3 comprises 16 residues. Trimming took off 3 bases at V and 0 bases at J, with 15 bases between the two ends. The CDR3 region has the DNA TGCGCCAGCAGCCAGGCCGGGAGACAGGGCTCCTACGAGCAGTACTTC. Protein sequence: CASSQAGRQGSYEQYF.

CDR3 region: CASSQAQGARDIQYF. CDR3 DNA sequence: TGTGCCAGCAGCCAAGCTCAGGGGGCAAGGGACATTCAGTACTTC. This sequence joins TRBV3-1 (or the pseudogene TRBV3-2) and TRBJ2-4, with 8 bases matching TRBD1. Germline-derived CDR1 and CDR2 are LGHDT and YNNKEL (reference sequence). Unmatched junction bases numbered 7, after V lost 1 base and J lost 8 bases. This CDR3 region has 15 residues.

The V gene is TRBV6-5, the J gene TRBJ1-2, with D perhaps matching TRBD1 (6 bases). CDR3 length: 13 amino acids. V lost 7 bases, J lost 3 bases, and 12 bases lay in between. Germline V gene data show CDR1 as MNHEY and CDR2 as SVGAGI. The CDR3 is CASIGGGYYGYTF. CDR3 in DNA: TGTGCCAGCATAGGGGGGGGGTACTATGGCTACACCTTC.

This chain uses TRBV7-6 with TRBJ2-1, with D maybe TRBD2 (5 bases). Germline CDR1 reads SGHVS; CDR2 reads FNYEAQ. CDR3 length: 16 residues. Trimming took off 5 bases at V and 6 bases at J, with 20 bases between the two ends. The CDR3 nucleotides are TGTGCCAGCAGCCCGCGGGCAGGAGCGAAGGGCAATGAGCAGTTCTTC. Translated, it gives CASSPRAGAKGNEQFF.

The chain couples TRBV19 to TRBJ2-5; either TRBD1 or TRBD2 may supply D (5 bases each). CDR3 size: 14 residues. The germline V gene has CDR1 LNHDA and CDR2 SQIVND (reference sequence). V lost 6 bases to trimming and J lost 0 bases, with 11 bases between them. The CDR3 region is CASRGVADQETQYF. DNA of the CDR3: TGTGCCAGTAGGGGGGTGGCCGACCAAGAGACCCAGTACTTC.

This chain uses TRBV4-1 with TRBJ1-4; D unresolved. V lost 4 bases, J lost 3 bases, and 15 bases lay in between. The CDR3 is 16 residues long. Per germline, CDR1 MGHRA and CDR2 YSYEKL. The CDR3 spells CASSRNWRIANEKLFF. The CDR3 nucleotides read TGCGCCAGCAGCCGTAATTGGCGTATAGCTAATGAAAAACTGTTTTTT.

In its sample, this clone was seen once. V gene TRBV4-1 combines with J gene TRBJ2-1; 8 nucleotides match TRBD1. Germline V gene sequence: CDR1 MGHRA, CDR2 YSYEKL. With 4 bases clipped from V and 8 bases from J, the junction kept 4 bases outside the gene matches. This CDR3 has 13 amino acids. CDR3 region: CASSPDRGDEQFF. CDR3 in DNA: TGCGCCAGCAGCCCAGACAGGGGAGATGAGCAGTTCTTC.

The chain uses TRBV5-1 and TRBJ1-1; unclear D gene. Trimming took off 0 bases at V and 2 bases at J, with 8 bases between the two ends. Germline assignment: CDR1 SGHRS and CDR2 YFSETQ. This CDR3 spans 14 amino acids. DNA for the CDR3: TGCGCCAGCAGCTTGGGTGGCAGCAACACTGAAGCTTTCTTT. Translating it yields CASSLGGSNTEAFF.

This clone was detected only once. The chain has TRBV6-4 and TRBJ2-2, with 7 bases aligning to TRBD2. The V gene's germline CDR1 is MRHNA and CDR2 SNTAGT. The CDR3 runs 12 residues. V lost 9 bases to trimming and J lost 3 bases; unmatched junction nucleotides: 1. CDR3 nucleotide sequence: TGTGCCAGTGGACTAGACACCGGGGAGCTGTTTTTT. It yields the protein CASGLDTGELFF.

This clone showed up just a few times. The chain uses TRBV6-2 or TRBV6-3 and TRBJ1-3; D remains ambiguous. The CDR3 is made up of 13 amino acids. Germline CDR1 MNHEY, CDR2 SVGEGT. Trimming left V 4 bases short and J 8 bases short, with 12 bases between. The CDR3 reads CASSLFLRDTIYF. In nucleotides, the CDR3 is TGTGCCAGCAGTTTATTCCTCCGAGACACCATATATTTT.

The V and J genes are TRBV3-1 (or the pseudogene TRBV3-2) and TRBJ2-2; 11 bases fit TRBD2. V gave up 1 base and J gave up 6 bases; unmatched junction bases: 13. The V gene's germline CDR1 is LGHDT and CDR2 YNNKEL (reference sequence). The CDR3 has 19 residues. The CDR3 nucleotides are TGTGCCAGCAGCCAAGGACATAACCCTAGCGGGGGGCCCCCCGGGGAGCTGTTTTTT. It is translated as CASSQGHNPSGGPPGELFF.